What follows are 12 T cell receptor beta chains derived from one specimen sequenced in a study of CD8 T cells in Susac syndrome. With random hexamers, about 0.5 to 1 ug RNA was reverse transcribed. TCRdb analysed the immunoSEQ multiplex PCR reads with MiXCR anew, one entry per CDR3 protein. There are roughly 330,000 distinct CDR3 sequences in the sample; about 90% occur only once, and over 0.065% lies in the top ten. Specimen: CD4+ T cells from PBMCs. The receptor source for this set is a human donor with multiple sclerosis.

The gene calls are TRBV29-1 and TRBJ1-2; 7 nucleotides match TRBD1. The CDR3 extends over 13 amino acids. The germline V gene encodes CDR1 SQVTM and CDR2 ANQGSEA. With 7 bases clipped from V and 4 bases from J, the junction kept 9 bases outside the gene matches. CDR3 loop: CSADGTDSYGYTF. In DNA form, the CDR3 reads TGCAGCGCCGATGGGACAGACTCCTATGGCTACACCTTC.

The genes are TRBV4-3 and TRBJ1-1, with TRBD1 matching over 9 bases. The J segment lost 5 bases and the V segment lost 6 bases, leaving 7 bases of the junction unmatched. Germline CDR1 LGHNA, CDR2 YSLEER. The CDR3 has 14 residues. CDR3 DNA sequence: TGCGCCAGCAGAGGGACAGGGATGGGAACTGAAGCTTTCTTT. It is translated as CASRGTGMGTEAFF.

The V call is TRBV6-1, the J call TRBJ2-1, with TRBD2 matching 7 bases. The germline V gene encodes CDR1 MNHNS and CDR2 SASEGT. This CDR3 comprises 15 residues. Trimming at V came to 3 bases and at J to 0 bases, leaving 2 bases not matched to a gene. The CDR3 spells CASSDRDYSYNEQFF. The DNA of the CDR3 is TGTGCCAGCAGTGATCGGGACTACTCCTACAATGAGCAGTTCTTC.

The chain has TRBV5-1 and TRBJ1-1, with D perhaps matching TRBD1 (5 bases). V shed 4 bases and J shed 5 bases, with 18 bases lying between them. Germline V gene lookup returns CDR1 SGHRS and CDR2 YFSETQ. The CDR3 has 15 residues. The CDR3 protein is CASSNQGTAGTEAFF. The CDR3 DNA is TGCGCCAGCAGCAATCAGGGTACGGCGGGGACTGAAGCTTTCTTT.

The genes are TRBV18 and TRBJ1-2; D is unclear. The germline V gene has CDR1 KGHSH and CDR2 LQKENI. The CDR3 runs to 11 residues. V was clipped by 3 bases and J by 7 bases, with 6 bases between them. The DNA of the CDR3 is TGTGCCAGCTCACCCCAGATTGGCTACACCTTC. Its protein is CASSPQIGYTF.

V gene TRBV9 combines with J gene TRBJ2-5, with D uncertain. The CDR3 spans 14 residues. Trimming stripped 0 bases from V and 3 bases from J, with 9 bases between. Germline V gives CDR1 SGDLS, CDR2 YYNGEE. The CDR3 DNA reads TGTGCCAGCAGCGTAGGCTCTAGAGAAGAGACCCAGTACTTC. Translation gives CASSVGSREETQYF.

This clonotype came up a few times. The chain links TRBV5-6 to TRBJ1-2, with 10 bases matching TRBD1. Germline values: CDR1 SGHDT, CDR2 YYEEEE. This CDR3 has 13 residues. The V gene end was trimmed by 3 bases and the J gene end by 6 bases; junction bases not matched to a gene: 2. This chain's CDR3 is CASSSGQGDGYTF. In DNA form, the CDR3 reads TGTGCCAGCAGCTCTGGACAGGGGGATGGCTACACCTTC.

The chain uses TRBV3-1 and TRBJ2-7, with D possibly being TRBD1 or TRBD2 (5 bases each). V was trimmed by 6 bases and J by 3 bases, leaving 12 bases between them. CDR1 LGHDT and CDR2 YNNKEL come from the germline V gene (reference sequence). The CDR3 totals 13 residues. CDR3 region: CASSRGTYYEQYF. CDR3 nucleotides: TGTGCCAGCAGTCGTGGGACCTACTACGAGCAGTACTTC.

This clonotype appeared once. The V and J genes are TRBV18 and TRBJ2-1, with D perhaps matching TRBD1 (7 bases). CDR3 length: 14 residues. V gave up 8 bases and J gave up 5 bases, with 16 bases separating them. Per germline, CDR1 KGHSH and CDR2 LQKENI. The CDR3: CASTEGAGDNEQFF. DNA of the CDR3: TGTGCCAGCACGGAGGGGGCTGGTGACAATGAGCAGTTCTTC. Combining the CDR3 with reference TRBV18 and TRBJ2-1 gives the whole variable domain NAGVMQNPRHLVRRRGQEARLRCSPMKGHSHVYWYRQLPEEGLKFMVYLQKENIIDESGMPKERFSAEFPKEGPSILRIQQVVRGDSAAYFCASTEGAGDNEQFFGPGTRLTVL.

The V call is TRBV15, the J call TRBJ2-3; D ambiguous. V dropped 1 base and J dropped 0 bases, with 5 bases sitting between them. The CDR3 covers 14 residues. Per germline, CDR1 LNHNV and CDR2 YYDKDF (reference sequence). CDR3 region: CATSRVGSTDTQYF. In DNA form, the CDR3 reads TGTGCCACCAGCAGAGTAGGTAGCACAGATACGCAGTATTTT.

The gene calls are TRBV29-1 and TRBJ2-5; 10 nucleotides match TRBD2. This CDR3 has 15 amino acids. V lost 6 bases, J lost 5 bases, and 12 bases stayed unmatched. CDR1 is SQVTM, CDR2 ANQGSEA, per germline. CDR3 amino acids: CSVTKSGRGRETQYF. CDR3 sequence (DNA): TGCAGCGTAACCAAAAGCGGGAGGGGTCGGGAGACCCAGTACTTC.

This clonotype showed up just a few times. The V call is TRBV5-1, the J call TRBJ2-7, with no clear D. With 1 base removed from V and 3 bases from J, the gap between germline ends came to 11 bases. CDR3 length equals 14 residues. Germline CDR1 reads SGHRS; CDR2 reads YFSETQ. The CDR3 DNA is TGCGCCAGCAGCTTGTCCGGAATTGTCTACGAGCAGTACTTC. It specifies CASSLSGIVYEQYF.